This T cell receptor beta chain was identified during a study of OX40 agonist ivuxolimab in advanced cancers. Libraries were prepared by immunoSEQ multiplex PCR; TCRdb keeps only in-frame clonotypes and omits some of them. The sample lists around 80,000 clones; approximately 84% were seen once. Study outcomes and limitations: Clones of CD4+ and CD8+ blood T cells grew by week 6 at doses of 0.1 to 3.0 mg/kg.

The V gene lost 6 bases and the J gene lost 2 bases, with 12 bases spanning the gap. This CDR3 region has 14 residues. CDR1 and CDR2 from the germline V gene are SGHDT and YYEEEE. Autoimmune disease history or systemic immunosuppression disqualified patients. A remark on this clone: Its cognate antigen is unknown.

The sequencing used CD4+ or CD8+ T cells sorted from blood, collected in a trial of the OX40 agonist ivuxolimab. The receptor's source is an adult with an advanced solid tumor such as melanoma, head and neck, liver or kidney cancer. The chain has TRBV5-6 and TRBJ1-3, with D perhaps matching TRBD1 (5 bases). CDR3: CASTWGSPGNTIYF. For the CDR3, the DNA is TGTGCCAGCACCTGGGGGTCCCCTGGAAACACCATATATTTT.